Listed here are 32 T cell receptor beta chains from one sample, sequenced in a study of cytomegalovirus exposure and HLA in healthy donors. 13 Jbeta primers and 60 Vbeta primers were used for the PCR. Here immunoSEQ multiplex PCR was the method, and the copy in TCRdb shows in-frame clones only, minus some. This sample has 140,000 to 150,000 clones; approximately 73% occur once, and the top ten carry roughly 1.7%. The sample was PBMCs. These receptors all come from a woman aged 18-30 years in good health and CMV-seronegative.

The V and J genes are TRBV30 and TRBJ1-2; D remains ambiguous. CDR1 and CDR2 (germline): GTSNPN, SVGIG (reference sequence). The CDR3 consists of 13 residues. V dropped 4 bases and J dropped 5 bases, with 14 bases sitting between them. CDR3 sequence reads: CAWNGPGLYGYTF. The CDR3 DNA sequence: TGTGCCTGGAACGGTCCGGGGTTATATGGCTACACCTTC.

The chain has TRBV7-2 and TRBJ2-5, with 9 bases identical to TRBD1. The length of the CDR3 is 14 residues. With V trimmed by 0 bases and J by 7 bases, 3 bases remained unmatched. The germline CDR1 and CDR2 sequences are SGHTA and FQGNSA. In nucleotides, the CDR3 is TGTGCCAGCAGCTTAGCGGACAGGGGACCGACCCAGTACTTC. Protein sequence: CASSLADRGPTQYF.

V is TRBV10-3 and J is TRBJ1-5; D is uncertain. The CDR3 is 13 residues long. V was cut by 5 bases and J by 4 bases, with 9 bases left in between. CDR1 and CDR2 from the germline V gene are ENHRY and SYGVKD. CDR3 DNA: TGTGCCATCAGTTCAACAGAGAATCAGCCCCAGCATTTT. It specifies CAISSTENQPQHF.

In this sample, this clone turned up a few times. The sample holds other DNA sequences that translate to the same CDR3. V usage is TRBV27 and J usage is TRBJ2-1; maybe TRBD1 (6 bases). V gave up 3 bases and J gave up 6 bases, with 18 bases separating them. The germline V gene encodes CDR1 MNHEY and CDR2 SMNVEV (reference sequence). CDR3 size: 16 residues. In DNA, the CDR3 is TGTGCCAGCAGTTTGGGCGACGACAGGTTTCGCAATGAGCAGTTCTTC. It translates to CASSLGDDRFRNEQFF.

The chain has TRBV28 and TRBJ2-5; the match to TRBD1 covers 11 bases. Germline assignment: CDR1 MDHEN and CDR2 SYDVKM. CDR3 length: 17 residues. J was trimmed by 5 bases and V by 6 bases; bases with no gene match: 14. The CDR3 DNA follows: TGTGCCAGCAGCCAGATTAAATTGGGACAGGGGGGCGAGACCCAGTACTTC. It is translated as CASSQIKLGQGGETQYF.

The chain joins TRBV27 to TRBJ2-3, with D perhaps TRBD2 (5 bases). The CDR3 sequence is 16 residues long. The V gene lost 5 bases and the J gene lost 4 bases, with 19 bases spanning the gap. CDR1 and CDR2 from the germline V gene are MNHEY and SMNVEV (reference sequence). CDR3: CASSRRPGIGADTQYF. For the CDR3, the DNA is TGTGCCAGCAGTCGAAGGCCGGGGATTGGGGCAGATACGCAGTATTTT.

This chain connects TRBV5-4 to TRBJ2-7; tentative D call: TRBD1 (5 bases). Germline V gene sequence: CDR1 SGHNT, CDR2 YYREEE (reference sequence). CDR3 length: 14 residues. Trimming removed 0 bases at V and 2 bases at J, with 9 bases between. The CDR3 coding sequence is TGTGCCAGCAGCTTGGAGGCAGGGCCCTACGAGCAGTACTTC. Translated: CASSLEAGPYEQYF.

V usage is TRBV7-3 and J usage is TRBJ2-1, with D unclear. CDR3 length: 12 amino acids. Between the trimmed V and J ends, which lost 1 base and 8 bases, there was a span of 6 bases. Germline CDR1 and CDR2: SGHTA and FQGTGA. CDR3 sequence (DNA): TGTGCCAGCAGCTTAAGAGTCGATGAGCAGTTCTTC. Translating gives CASSLRVDEQFF.

The chain combines TRBV18 with TRBJ2-3; perhaps TRBD2 as D (6 bases). The CDR3 runs 14 residues. Trimming shortened V by 3 bases and J by 5 bases, and 12 bases separated the two germline ends. CDR1 is KGHSH and CDR2 is LQKENI in the germline V gene. CDR3 in amino acids: CASSPGGGEDTQYF. CDR3 DNA: TGTGCCAGCTCACCTGGCGGAGGGGAAGATACGCAGTATTTT.

The rearrangement uses TRBV9 and TRBJ2-1, with 8 bases that match TRBD2. The CDR3 has 17 amino acids. V lost 1 base to trimming and J lost 5 bases; unmatched junction nucleotides: 11. Looked up from germline, CDR1 is SGDLS and CDR2 is YYNGEE. The CDR3 is CASSVSRTSRDNNEQFF. The CDR3 region has the DNA TGTGCCAGCAGCGTAAGCCGGACTAGCCGAGACAACAATGAGCAGTTCTTC.

V and J are TRBV11-2 and TRBJ2-3; 9 nucleotides agree with TRBD2. V was pared by 5 bases and J by 2 bases, with 2 bases of the junction left unmatched. The CDR3 is made up of 14 amino acids. Germline CDR1 and CDR2: SGHAT and FQNNGV. The CDR3 spells CASSVAGDTDTQYF. CDR3 nucleotide sequence: TGTGCCAGCAGCGTAGCGGGAGACACAGATACGCAGTATTTT.

The genes are TRBV29-1 and TRBJ2-1; D possibly corresponds to TRBD2 (7 bases). The CDR3 is made up of 16 amino acids. Germline CDR1 reads SQVTM; CDR2 reads ANQGSEA. The germline V and J ends were trimmed by 0 bases and 2 bases, with 14 bases remaining between them. For the CDR3, the DNA is TGCAGCGTTGAAGAGGGGGGGGGCTATACCTACAATGAGCAGTTCTTC. Its translation: CSVEEGGGYTYNEQFF.

The count of this clone is one. J is TRBJ2-1 and V is TRBV18, with 10 bases fitting TRBD2. Germline trimming cut 2 bases from V and 9 bases from J; bases unmatched to any gene: 13. The germline CDR1 and CDR2 sequences are KGHSH and LQKENI. CDR3 length equals 17 residues. CDR3 protein: CASSPIKVLAGDAEQFF. The CDR3 nucleotides read TGTGCCAGCTCACCAATCAAGGTCCTAGCGGGAGATGCTGAGCAGTTCTTC.

The V call is TRBV18, the J call TRBJ2-7; possible D gene TRBD2, 6 bases. CDR3 length equals 15 residues. Germline CDR1 is KGHSH and CDR2 is LQKENI. V lost 8 bases, J lost 3 bases, and 20 bases lay in between. The CDR3 here is CASPPRGDGSYEQYV. The DNA for the CDR3 is TGTGCCAGCCCCCCGCGCGGTGACGGGAGCTACGAGCAGTACGTC.

The chain employs TRBV7-6 and TRBJ2-7, with D perhaps matching TRBD1 (5 bases). The V and J ends lost 5 bases and 2 bases respectively, with 22 bases between them. The germline CDR1 and CDR2 sequences are SGHVS and FNYEAQ. CDR3 length: 17 residues. This chain's CDR3 is CASSPRWGRENTYEQYF. For the CDR3, the DNA is TGTGCCAGCAGCCCCCGTTGGGGCAGGGAAAACACCTACGAGCAGTACTTC.

This chain's CDR3 is CASSSGLANEQFF. As DNA, the CDR3 is TGTGCCAGCAGCTCGGGACTAGCGAATGAGCAGTTCTTC. The rearrangement uses TRBV11-3 and TRBJ2-1; 10 nucleotides align to TRBD2. The junction had 1 base not matched to a gene; V was cut back by 4 bases and J by 7 bases. The germline CDR1 and CDR2 sequences are SGHNT and YENEEA. The CDR3 has 13 amino acids.

Concerning this clone itself: The same CDR3 also results from other DNA sequences found in this sample. The chain couples TRBV6-5 to TRBJ1-1; no reliable D call. This CDR3 has 14 amino acids. Deletions cut 0 bases from V and 1 base from J, with 6 bases between. The germline V gene encodes CDR1 MNHEY and CDR2 SVGAGI. In nucleotides, the CDR3 is TGTGCCAGCAGTTACTCGGCGGGGAACACTGAAGCTTTCTTT. Its translation is CASSYSAGNTEAFF.

This chain uses TRBV30 with TRBJ1-5; D is possibly TRBD1 (5 bases). V lost 5 bases to trimming and J lost 1 base, with 12 bases between them. This CDR3 comprises 14 residues. Germline V gives CDR1 GTSNPN, CDR2 SVGIG (reference sequence). CDR3 DNA: TGTGCCTGGGCCCCGGGGGGGAGCAATCAGCCCCAGCATTTT. This sequence encodes CAWAPGGSNQPQHF.

The J gene is TRBJ2-7, the V gene TRBV10-3, with 8 bases lining up with TRBD1. CDR1 is ENHRY and CDR2 is SYGVKD in the germline V gene. After removal of 3 bases from V and 0 bases from J, the junction contained 4 bases not matched to a gene. This CDR3 comprises 15 residues. The CDR3 nucleotides read TGTGCCATCAGTGATTACAGGGGGAGCTCCTACGAGCAGTACGTC. The encoded protein is CAISDYRGSSYEQYV.

The DNA of the CDR3 is TGTGCCAGCAGCCCGGGACAGGGGGATGCGCAGTATTTT. The encoded protein is CASSPGQGDAQYF. The rearrangement uses TRBV7-8 and TRBJ2-3; 11 nucleotides match TRBD1. The ends lost 5 bases at V and 10 bases at J; junction bases unmatched: 5. The CDR3 contains 13 residues. Germline V gene data show CDR1 as SGHVS and CDR2 as FQNEAQ.

The V gene is TRBV7-2, the J gene TRBJ2-5; 7 nucleotides agree with TRBD2. The V gene's germline CDR1 is SGHTA and CDR2 FQGNSA. CDR3 length equals 15 residues. The junction had 9 bases not matched to a gene; V was cut back by 7 bases and J by 1 base. CDR3: CASTLSSGSQETQYF. CDR3 bases: TGTGCCAGCACCTTGTCTAGCGGATCCCAAGAGACCCAGTACTTC.

The chain joins TRBV25-1 to TRBJ1-2, with TRBD1 matching 12 bases. From germline, CDR1 is MGHDK and CDR2 SYGVNS. The CDR3 is 15 amino acids. With V trimmed by 6 bases and J by 3 bases, 5 bases remained unmatched. DNA of the CDR3: TGTGCCAGCAGACCGGGGACAGGGGGCGACTATGGCTACACCTTC. This codes for CASRPGTGGDYGYTF.

This clone was counted between two and nine times. The chain carries TRBV14 and TRBJ2-2; D remains ambiguous. Germline assignment: CDR1 SGHDN and CDR2 FVKESK. CDR3 size: 15 residues. V was shortened by 0 bases and J by 4 bases, with 9 bases between the two germline ends. CDR3 region: CASSQESSLTGELFF. As DNA, the CDR3 is TGTGCCAGCAGCCAAGAGAGCTCTCTCACCGGGGAGCTGTTTTTT.

The chain joins TRBV7-8 to TRBJ1-5; D not resolved. Germline V gene lookup returns CDR1 SGHVS and CDR2 FQNEAQ. V was trimmed by 5 bases and J by 3 bases, leaving 14 bases between them. This CDR3 comprises 15 residues. The CDR3 DNA follows: TGTGCCAGCAGCCGCCTAGAACTTACCAATCAGCCCCAGCATTTT. Its translation: CASSRLELTNQPQHF.

This chain joins TRBV7-9 and TRBJ1-2; no firm D call. The germline V gene encodes CDR1 SEHNR and CDR2 FQNEAQ (reference sequence). The CDR3 has 16 amino acids. With 5 bases removed from V and 3 bases from J, the gap between germline ends came to 19 bases. CDR3 nucleotide sequence: TGTGCCAGCAGCCGGTCAGATGGGAGGGAGGACTATGGCTACACCTTC. Translating gives CASSRSDGREDYGYTF.

This clone appeared once. The V gene is TRBV4-3, the J gene TRBJ2-7, with D maybe TRBD1 (5 bases). The CDR3 extends over 14 amino acids. Germline-derived CDR1 and CDR2 are LGHNA and YSLEER. Deletions cut 0 bases from V and 5 bases from J, with 11 bases between. CDR3 sequence: CASSQEVRVHEQYF. CDR3 in DNA: TGCGCCAGCAGCCAAGAAGTCAGGGTCCACGAGCAGTACTTC.

This clone was seen more than once but under ten times. V is TRBV4-3 and J is TRBJ1-1; tentative D call: TRBD1 (6 bases). Germline V gene sequence: CDR1 LGHNA, CDR2 YSLEER. The CDR3 sequence is 14 residues long. Trimming removed 1 base at V and 4 bases at J, with 10 bases between. In nucleotides, the CDR3 is TGCGCCAGCAGCCAAGCGTGGGACACCACTGAAGCTTTCTTT. Protein: CASSQAWDTTEAFF.

By its share, this clone is medium-sized. This chain uses TRBV4-1 with TRBJ2-1; D might be TRBD1 (6 bases). This CDR3 spans 15 amino acids. V was clipped by 6 bases and J by 7 bases, with 19 bases between them. Germline assignment: CDR1 MGHRA and CDR2 YSYEKL. CDR3 DNA: TGCGCCAGCAGACACCCTTTATCACAGGGAAATGAGCAGTTCTTC. Protein sequence: CASRHPLSQGNEQFF.

The J gene is TRBJ2-2, the V gene TRBV4-3, with 7 bases identical to TRBD1. CDR3 size: 16 residues. Per the germline V gene, CDR1 is LGHNA and CDR2 is YSLEER. The V gene end was trimmed by 1 base and the J gene end by 7 bases; junction bases not matched to a gene: 9. The CDR3 DNA is TGCGCCAGCAGCCAAGGCGCTGACAGGGACATCGGGGAGCTGTTTTTT. It is translated as CASSQGADRDIGELFF.

The J gene is TRBJ1-2, the V gene TRBV5-4; 9 bases agree with TRBD1. The CDR3 runs to 14 residues. The V segment lost 4 bases and the J segment 3 bases; nucleotides outside the gene matches: 4. Germline V CDR1 and CDR2: SGHNT, YYREEE (reference sequence). Here the CDR3 reads CASSQDRGHYGYTF. In DNA, the CDR3 is TGTGCCAGCAGCCAGGACAGGGGCCACTATGGCTACACCTTC.

This clone has a handful of counts. This chain joins TRBV9 and TRBJ2-1, with 13 bases lining up with TRBD2. The germline gives CDR1 SGDLS, CDR2 YYNGEE. The CDR3 runs 18 residues. J lost 5 bases, V lost 4 bases, and 12 bases had no gene match. DNA for the CDR3: TGTGCCAGCAGCCCCCTAATCACTAGCGGGGGGGTGCACAATGAGCAGTTCTTC. Residues: CASSPLITSGGVHNEQFF.

The V gene is TRBV7-2, the J gene TRBJ2-3, with 9 bases fitting TRBD2. This CDR3 contains 19 residues. Germline values: CDR1 SGHTA, CDR2 FQGNSA. With 2 bases clipped from V and 3 bases from J, the junction kept 15 bases outside the gene matches. The CDR3 protein is CASSLRWRGRGTGTDTQYF. The CDR3 bases are TGTGCCAGCAGCTTACGATGGCGCGGGAGGGGGACGGGGACAGATACGCAGTATTTT.